This is a list of T cell receptor beta chains from one sample in a study of blood T cell repertoires in COVID-19. Method: immunoSEQ multiplex PCR; TCRdb's copy keeps in-frame clones and lacks some. The table has about 170,000 clones, 83% seen once. Input material: peripheral blood. The source is a woman of 80 years or more with acute or convalescent COVID-19. The CDR3 runs from the conserved cysteine through the conserved F or W. The D gene is left open where the match is weak. Size values are once, few and many counts, or a class for expanded clones, and some rows have none.

v_call,j_call,d_call,clone_size,cdr3_nt,cdr3_aa
TRBV5-6,TRBJ2-3,TRBD2,once,TGTGCCAGCAGCTTGCTGAATAGCGGGGGGCGGGATACGCAGTATTTT,CASSLLNSGGRDTQYF
TRBV11-2,TRBJ2-7,TRBD2,.,TGTGCCAGCAGTCCTGATAGCGGGAACTCCTACGAGCAGTACTTC,CASSPDSGNSYEQYF
TRBV6-4,TRBJ1-4,.,.,TGTGCCAGCAAGACAGACCCTCCCTTTTTCCGAAAAGAAAAACTGTTTTTT,CASKTDPPFFRKEKLFF
TRBV4-2,TRBJ2-4,.,.,TGTGCCAGCAGCCAAGATCCCACAGGGCGAGGAGCCAAAAACATTCAGTACTTC,CASSQDPTGRGAKNIQYF
TRBV28,TRBJ1-4,TRBD1,.,TGTGCCAGCAGTTCCACGACAGGGGGCAGGGAAAAACTGTTTTTT,CASSSTTGGREKLFF
TRBV7-2,TRBJ1-4,.,.,TGTGCCAGCAGCTTAGTTGGGGGCAATGAAAAACTGTTTTTT,CASSLVGGNEKLFF
TRBV10-2,TRBJ1-1,.,.,TGCGCCAGCAGTGAGAGGGGAACGAACACTGAAGCTTTCTTT,CASSERGTNTEAFF
TRBV7-8,TRBJ1-6,.,.,TGTGCCAGCAGCCGGGGGGGGGATTCACCCCTCCACTTT,CASSRGGDSPLHF
TRBV5-4,TRBJ1-2,TRBD1,.,TGTGCCAGCAGCTTACCAGGGGGCTATGGCTACACCTTC,CASSLPGGYGYTF
TRBV9,TRBJ1-1,TRBD1,.,TGTGCCAGCAGCCCGACAGGGGGACTTACTGAAGCTTTCTTT,CASSPTGGLTEAFF
TRBV5-1,TRBJ2-1,TRBD1,.,TGCGCCAGCAGCTTGGGTGGGACAGGGCCCTACAATGAGCAGTTCTTC,CASSLGGTGPYNEQFF
TRBV7-2,TRBJ2-3,TRBD2,.,TGTGCCAGCAGCTTAGGTCTAGCGGGGGGCACAGATACGCAGTATTTT,CASSLGLAGGTDTQYF
TRBV4-1,TRBJ1-1,.,.,TGCGCCAGCAGCCAAGATACCGCGACCCTAAACCTCTGGGCCACTGAAGCTTTCTTT,CASSQDTATLNLWATEAFF
TRBV19,TRBJ2-5,.,.,TGTGCCAGTAGTACTGGCGGGGCTGGAGGGCCCGGATGGGCCCAGTACTTC,CASSTGGAGGPGWAQYF
TRBV19,TRBJ1-1,TRBD1,.,TGTGCCAGTAGTTCTCGGGACAGGGGGTTTCGCGCTGAAGCTTTCTTT,CASSSRDRGFRAEAFF
TRBV19,TRBJ1-4,.,once,TGTGCCAGTCAACAAGGGGTTACTAATGAAAAACTGTTTTTT,CASQQGVTNEKLFF
TRBV6-5,TRBJ2-7,.,once,TGTGCCAGCAGTCGGCAGGGAGGCTCCTACGAGCAGTACTTC,CASSRQGGSYEQYF
TRBV5-1,TRBJ2-5,TRBD2,.,TGCGCCAGCAGCTTGGGCCCCAGTCAGGGGACTAGCCATATTAGTCAATACTTC,CASSLGPSQGTSHISQYF
TRBV5-1,TRBJ2-2,.,.,TGCGCCAGCAGCTTGGTCGGCACCGGGGAGCTGTTTTTT,CASSLVGTGELFF
TRBV29-1,TRBJ2-7,.,.,TGCAGCGTTGAAGATTGGGGTAGCCGGGGTACGTACTTC,CSVEDWGSRGTYF
TRBV30,TRBJ2-7,TRBD1,.,TGTGCCTGGAGTGCCACGGACAGGGCGGACTACGAGCAGTACTTC,CAWSATDRADYEQYF
TRBV19,TRBJ2-2,.,.,TGTGCCAGTAGTATAGGGGGCGGCGGGGAGCTGTTTTTT,CASSIGGGGELFF
TRBV11-2,TRBJ2-1,TRBD1,.,TGTGCCAGCAGCTTGGACAGGGTCAATGAGCAGTTCTTC,CASSLDRVNEQFF
TRBV5-1,TRBJ2-3,TRBD2,.,TGCGCCAGCAACGGCCTCACAGGGAAGCTAGCGGGATTGGCAGATACGCAGTATTTT,CASNGLTGKLAGLADTQYF
TRBV6-1,TRBJ2-5,.,.,TGTGCCAGCAGTGGACGGGACGTCAGTCGCAGGGGAGAGACCCAGTACTTC,CASSGRDVSRRGETQYF
TRBV4-3,TRBJ2-7,TRBD2,.,TGCGCCAGCAGCCGACTAGCGGGGGATTGGCTGTACTTC,CASSRLAGDWLYF
TRBV3-1/TRBV3-2,TRBJ2-3,.,.,TGTGCCAGCAGCCACCGGCAGACAGGTTCCCAAGATACGCAGTATTTT,CASSHRQTGSQDTQYF
TRBV28,TRBJ2-7,TRBD2,.,TGTGCCAGCAGTCGCCGGGGGGGAAGGTCCTACGAGCAGTACTTC,CASSRRGGRSYEQYF
TRBV11-2,TRBJ2-2,.,.,TGTGCCAGCAGCTTTTTGTCTAACACCGGGGAGCTGTTTTTT,CASSFLSNTGELFF
TRBV30,TRBJ2-1,.,few,TGTGCCTGGAGAAAAACGGATGAGCAGTTCTTC,CAWRKTDEQFF
TRBV28,TRBJ1-4,TRBD1,.,TGTGCCAGCAGTTCAGACATGACAGGGATGGGAGAAAAACTGTTTTTT,CASSSDMTGMGEKLFF
TRBV9,TRBJ2-3,TRBD1,.,TGTGCCAGCAGCTATAGGACAGGGATGACAGATACGCAGTATTTT,CASSYRTGMTDTQYF
TRBV7-2,TRBJ2-3,TRBD1,few,TGTGCCAGCAGGGACAGGGCTAGCACAGATACGCAGTATTTT,CASRDRASTDTQYF
TRBV6-5,TRBJ2-7,TRBD2,few,TGTGCCAGCAGTCCTCCCCTAGCGGGGGGCTACGAGCAGTACTTC,CASSPPLAGGYEQYF
TRBV19,TRBJ2-7,TRBD1,once,TGTGCCAGTAGGGGACAGGGCTCCTACGAGCAGTACTTC,CASRGQGSYEQYF
TRBV18,TRBJ1-1,.,.,TGTGCCAGCTCACCACTCAACGGGGGAACGAACACTGAAGCTTTCTTT,CASSPLNGGTNTEAFF
TRBV7-9,TRBJ1-2,.,.,TGTGCCAGCAGCTTAGAGAACAGCTATGGCTACACCTTC,CASSLENSYGYTF
TRBV7-2,TRBJ1-1,.,.,TGTGCCAGCAGCTCCGGACTCAGCCGAGTTATGAACACTGAAGCTTTCTTT,CASSSGLSRVMNTEAFF
TRBV29-1,TRBJ2-1,TRBD1,.,TGCAGCGCCCGGGACAGTAGTATTGATGAGCAGTTCTTC,CSARDSSIDEQFF
TRBV15,TRBJ2-3,.,.,TGTGCCACCAGCGGTGGGGGGCGGGGGAGCACAGATACGCAGTATTTT,CATSGGGRGSTDTQYF
TRBV7-2,TRBJ1-5,.,.,TGTGCCAGCAGCTTAGGATCGGGGGATAGCAATCAGCCCCAGCATTTT,CASSLGSGDSNQPQHF
TRBV24-1,TRBJ2-2,.,.,TGTGCCACCAGTGCGGCAGGGTTTGGGTCCGGGGAGCTGTTTTTT,CATSAAGFGSGELFF
TRBV6-5,TRBJ1-1,.,.,TGTGCCAGCAGTTACTCAGGGGGTGGCACCGAAGCTTTCTTT,CASSYSGGGTEAFF
TRBV18,TRBJ1-6,.,few,TGTGCCAGCTCACCACGACAGAAACACTACTATAATTCACCCCTCCACTTT,CASSPRQKHYYNSPLHF
TRBV7-9,TRBJ1-3,.,once,TGTGCCAGCAGCTTAGAGGGGAGGGGATACACCATATATTTT,CASSLEGRGYTIYF
TRBV12-3/TRBV12-4,TRBJ1-2,.,.,TGTGCCAGCAGGCCCGGTTTTAGGGGTGGCTACACCTTC,CASRPGFRGGYTF
TRBV18,TRBJ2-3,.,.,TGTGCCAGCTCACGCAGCGGAAACACAGATACGCAGTATTTT,CASSRSGNTDTQYF
TRBV19,TRBJ2-3,TRBD2,few,TGTGCCAGTAGTACGGGACTAGCGGGAGGCCGCACAGATACGCAGTATTTT,CASSTGLAGGRTDTQYF
TRBV7-9,TRBJ1-4,TRBD1,.,TGTGCCAGCAGCTTGGGACAGGGGGCGGCTGAAAAACTGTTTTTT,CASSLGQGAAEKLFF
TRBV29-1,TRBJ2-5,.,.,TGCAGCGTTGACGGCGGCAGCGGAGAGACCCAGTACTTC,CSVDGGSGETQYF
TRBV11-2,TRBJ2-4,.,.,TGTGCCAGCAGCTTAGCTTTTTGGGGCTTGCCATACAAAAACATTCAGTACTTC,CASSLAFWGLPYKNIQYF
TRBV24-1,TRBJ2-1,.,few,TGTGCCACCAGTGATCCAGGGTTCGGTGAGCAGTTCTTC,CATSDPGFGEQFF
TRBV30,TRBJ1-2,TRBD1,.,TGTGCCTGGAGAAGACAGGGGCAATCCATCTATGGCTACACCTTC,CAWRRQGQSIYGYTF
TRBV30,TRBJ2-2,TRBD1,.,TGTGCCTGGCATCAGGGGGTGGGCACCGGGGAGCTGTTTTTT,CAWHQGVGTGELFF
TRBV5-1,TRBJ1-2,.,.,TGCGCCAGCAGCCCCGCGGTGGGCTATGGCTACACCTTC,CASSPAVGYGYTF